What follows are 27 T cell receptor beta chains derived from one specimen sequenced in a study of cytomegalovirus exposure and HLA in healthy donors. PCR amplification relied on 60 Vbeta primers (plus 13 Jbeta primers). The table came from immunoSEQ multiplex PCR; TCRdb's copy has only in-frame clones and leaves some out. The sample shows about 180,000 clones, around 79% of them seen only once. Material: PBMCs. The origin of the receptors is a man in his forties or fifties in good health and CMV-seropositive.

A note on this clone: At one end the junction does not follow the germline gene, possibly because of a read error. The rearrangement uses TRBV28 and TRBJ2-7; 13 nucleotides align to TRBD2. The CDR3 has 15 residues. Germline V lookup: CDR1 MDHEN, CDR2 SYDVKM. CDR3 sequence: CASSSPLGTSGISHF. CDR3 in DNA: TGTGCCAGCAGTTCCCCTCTGGGGACTAGCGGGATCTCCCACTTC. The whole variable domain, remainder taken from reference TRBV28 and TRBJ2-7, is DVKVTQSSRYLVKRTGEKVFLECVQDMDHENMFWYRQDPGLGLRLIYFSYDVKMKEKGDIPEGYSVSREKKERFSLILESASTNQTSMYLCASSSPLGTSGISHFGPGTRLTVT.

The rearrangement uses TRBV5-4 and TRBJ1-3; 11 positions match TRBD1. Germline-derived CDR1 and CDR2 are SGHNT and YYREEE (reference sequence). V was pared by 4 bases and J by 0 bases, with 6 bases of the junction left unmatched. The CDR3 is 17 residues long. The CDR3 sequence is CASSGGQGVSSGNTIYF. CDR3 coding DNA: TGTGCCAGCAGCGGGGGACAGGGGGTGTCCTCTGGAAACACCATATATTTT.

The genes are TRBV6-1 and TRBJ1-6; TRBD1 matches 7 bases. V lost 8 bases and J lost 7; bases outside the gene matches: 8. In germline, CDR1 is MNHNS, CDR2 SASEGT. This CDR3 has 14 residues. The CDR3, as DNA: TGTGCCAGCTGCAGACAGGGAGGCAATTCACCCCTCCACTTT. This sequence encodes CASCRQGGNSPLHF.

The chain recombines TRBV5-1 with TRBJ1-3, with TRBD1 matching 9 bases. Germline V lookup: CDR1 SGHRS, CDR2 YFSETQ. The trim removed 4 bases at V and 4 bases at J, leaving 6 bases unmatched. The CDR3 totals 15 residues. Here the CDR3 reads CASSAQGAQGNTIYF. The CDR3 DNA follows: TGCGCCAGCAGCGCACAGGGGGCGCAAGGAAACACCATATATTTT.

The CDR3 region is CASSSGRASTGELFF. The DNA of the CDR3 is TGTGCCAGCAGCAGCGGGAGGGCCTCCACCGGGGAGCTGTTTTTT. V usage is TRBV6-1 and J usage is TRBJ2-2; 10 bases match TRBD2. The CDR3 has 15 amino acids. Looked up from germline, CDR1 is MNHNS and CDR2 is SASEGT. V shed 6 bases and J 4 bases; nucleotides not matched to a gene: 5.

The V gene is TRBV2, the J gene TRBJ2-7; 12 bases are a match to TRBD1. The CDR3 runs 11 residues. Germline CDR1 SNHLY, CDR2 FYNNEI. Trimming at V came to 5 bases and at J to 13 bases, leaving 3 bases not matched to a gene. The CDR3 loop reads CASSPGTGGYF. Here the CDR3 DNA reads TGTGCCAGCAGTCCCGGGACAGGGGGCTACTTC.

This chain links TRBV27 with TRBJ1-1; D perhaps matches TRBD1 (5 bases). CDR3 length: 15 residues. CDR1 is MNHEY and CDR2 is SMNVEV in the germline V gene (reference sequence). The V end lost 5 bases, the J end lost 0 bases, and 13 bases lay between the germline ends. CDR3 loop: CASSPGLSMNTEAFF. CDR3 DNA sequence: TGTGCCAGCAGTCCGGGACTGAGCATGAACACTGAAGCTTTCTTT.

J is TRBJ2-7 and V is TRBV23-1; no clear D gene. TRBV23-1 is marked as an open reading frame, function uncertain. V lost 1 base to trimming and J lost 4 bases, with 11 bases between them. This CDR3 contains 14 residues. The CDR3 reads CASSQLPRSYEQYF. As DNA, the CDR3 is TGCGCCAGCAGTCAATTACCCAGGTCATACGAGCAGTACTTC.

V and J are TRBV27 and TRBJ2-5, with D unclear. The V and J ends lost 6 bases and 3 bases respectively, with 11 bases between them. This CDR3 comprises 13 residues. Germline CDR1 MNHEY, CDR2 SMNVEV (reference sequence). The CDR3 sequence: CASSSADKETQYF. The DNA of the CDR3 is TGTGCCAGCAGCTCCGCGGATAAAGAGACCCAGTACTTC.

This clone has more than one count but fewer than ten. The rearrangement links TRBV28 to TRBJ2-2; D may be TRBD1 (6 bases). There are 14 residues in the CDR3. V lost 5 bases and J 5 bases, leaving 12 bases between the germline ends. Germline loops: CDR1 MDHEN, CDR2 SYDVKM. CDR3 DNA sequence: TGTGCCAGCAGTGGGACACTAAGGACCGGGGAGCTGTTTTTT. Translating it yields CASSGTLRTGELFF.

This chain joins TRBV7-9 and TRBJ1-2, with a possible D match to TRBD1 (5 bases). With 4 bases removed from V and 3 bases from J, the gap between germline ends came to 15 bases. This CDR3 has 15 amino acids. Per the germline V gene, CDR1 is SEHNR and CDR2 is FQNEAQ (reference sequence). The CDR3 is CASSSLGTMDYGYTF. The CDR3 DNA follows: TGTGCCAGCAGCTCCCTTGGGACTATGGACTATGGCTACACCTTC.

This sequence joins TRBV19 and TRBJ2-5; 7 positions match TRBD2. CDR1 is LNHDA and CDR2 is SQIVND in the germline V gene (reference sequence). After removal of 3 bases from V and 5 bases from J, the junction contained 3 bases not matched to a gene. The CDR3 covers 13 residues. The CDR3 protein is CASSMAGAETQYF. The DNA of the CDR3 is TGTGCCAGTAGTATGGCGGGAGCCGAGACCCAGTACTTC.

This sequence joins TRBV11-1 and TRBJ1-2, with 7 bases fitting TRBD1. The V gene's germline CDR1 is SGHAT and CDR2 FQDESV (reference sequence). V lost 1 base and J lost 10; bases outside the gene matches: 18. The CDR3 is made up of 17 amino acids. The CDR3 DNA follows: TGTGCCAGCAGCTTAGGGGGCGAGACAGGGATCAAAGTTGTCTACACCTTC. Residues: CASSLGGETGIKVVYTF. The full variable domain, completed using reference TRBV11-1 and TRBJ1-2, is EAEVAQSPRYKITEKSQAVAFWCDPISGHATLYWYRQILGQGPELLVQFQDESVVDDSQLPKDRFSAERLKGVDSTLKIQPAELGDSAMYLCASSLGGETGIKVVYTFGSGTRLTVV.

V usage is TRBV2 and J usage is TRBJ1-1; D not certain. This CDR3 contains 16 residues. The germline gives CDR1 SNHLY, CDR2 FYNNEI. V dropped 0 bases and J dropped 0 bases, with 11 bases sitting between them. CDR3 DNA: TGTGCCAGCAGTGAAGCGAGCCAGGCCTTGAACACTGAAGCTTTCTTT. It is translated as CASSEASQALNTEAFF. The full variable domain, its missing parts supplied by reference TRBV2 and TRBJ1-1, is EPEVTQTPSHQVTQMGQEVILRCVPISNHLYFYWYRQILGQKVEFLVSFYNNEISEKSEIFDDQFSVERPDGSNFTLKIRSTKLEDSAMYFCASSEASQALNTEAFFGQGTRLTVV.

This clone was observed a single time. The CDR3 sequence: CATSRDRQGDYTF. CDR3 nucleotide sequence: TGTGCCACCAGCAGAGACAGACAGGGAGACTACACCTTC. The chain employs TRBV15 and TRBJ1-2; 7 bases are shared with TRBD1. Unmatched junction bases numbered 5, after V lost 0 bases and J lost 10 bases. This CDR3 is 13 amino acids long. The V gene's germline CDR1 is LNHNV and CDR2 YYDKDF (reference sequence). The full variable domain, with the rest looked up from reference TRBV15 and TRBJ1-2, is DAMVIQNPRYQVTQFGKPVTLSCSQTLNHNVMYWYQQKSSQAPKLLFHYYDKDFNNEADTPDNFQSRRPNTSFCFLDIRSPGLGDTAMYLCATSRDRQGDYTFGSGTRLTVV.

The J gene is TRBJ2-3, the V gene TRBV6-6, with D perhaps TRBD2 (8 bases). Between the trimmed V and J ends, which lost 8 bases and 3 bases, there was a span of 18 bases. From germline, CDR1 is MNHNY and CDR2 SVGAGI (reference sequence). This CDR3 comprises 15 residues. Here the CDR3 reads CASFQGGTSTDTQYF. The CDR3 nucleotides are TGTGCCAGCTTTCAGGGGGGGACTAGTACAGATACGCAGTATTTT.

V gene TRBV6-5 combines with J gene TRBJ1-6; D is possibly TRBD1 (6 bases). The V end lost 6 bases, the J end lost 18 bases, and 24 bases lay between the germline ends. The germline V gene has CDR1 MNHEY and CDR2 SVGAGI. The CDR3 covers 14 residues. DNA of the CDR3: TGTGCCAGCAGGGCCCGGGACACCTCCTCCGGCAACCACTTT. Translation gives CASRARDTSSGNHF.

This clone has only a few counts. The gene calls are TRBV9 and TRBJ2-7; TRBD2 agrees at 10 bases. Germline trimming cut 1 base from V and 5 bases from J; bases unmatched to any gene: 9. This CDR3 contains 16 residues. Germline assignment: CDR1 SGDLS and CDR2 YYNGEE. This CDR3 is CASSVRASGSTHEQYF. CDR3 DNA sequence: TGTGCCAGCAGCGTAAGAGCTAGCGGGAGTACCCACGAGCAGTACTTC.

The rearrangement uses TRBV9 and TRBJ2-1, with D perhaps matching TRBD2 (6 bases). V was shortened by 4 bases and J by 9 bases, with 14 bases between the two germline ends. Germline V gene lookup returns CDR1 SGDLS and CDR2 YYNGEE. This CDR3 spans 13 amino acids. CDR3 coding DNA: TGTGCCAGCAGCATCGGACTATCCAGTGAGCAGTTCTTC. Translating it yields CASSIGLSSEQFF.

This clone has only one observation. The same CDR3 arises from other DNA sequences in this sample as well. This rearrangement joins TRBV7-9 to TRBJ2-6; tentatively, D is TRBD1 (6 bases). The CDR3 is 15 residues long. The ends were cut back, 4 bases at V and 4 bases at J, with 11 bases in the middle. Germline V CDR1 and CDR2: SEHNR, FQNEAQ (reference sequence). DNA for the CDR3: TGTGCCAGCAGCTCTACAGGGTCCGGGGCCAACGTCCTGACTTTC. This encodes CASSSTGSGANVLTF.

This clone was seen a few times. This sequence joins TRBV4-2 and TRBJ1-2; no clear D. This CDR3 is 18 amino acids long. Trimming took 0 bases from V and 0 from J, leaving 17 bases between them. Germline V lookup: CDR1 LGHNA, CDR2 YNFKEQ. The CDR3 bases are TGTGCCAGCAGCCAAGATCCGACGACATACGCCACTAACTATGGCTACACCTTC. Translation gives CASSQDPTTYATNYGYTF.

The chain couples TRBV6-5 to TRBJ2-7; a weak D match, TRBD2 (6 bases). V was clipped by 2 bases and J by 2 bases, with 13 bases between them. Germline V gene lookup returns CDR1 MNHEY and CDR2 SVGAGI. This CDR3 is 15 amino acids long. The CDR3 loop is CASSYGLANPYEQYF. The CDR3 region has the DNA TGTGCCAGCAGTTACGGTCTAGCGAACCCCTACGAGCAGTACTTC.

The chain recombines TRBV6-5 with TRBJ2-5; D possibly corresponds to TRBD1 (5 bases). The J call may be wrong; the DNA end is better matched by TRBJ2-7. Per the germline V gene, CDR1 is MNHEY and CDR2 is SVGAGI. The CDR3 runs 12 residues. The CDR3: CASKTTGYEQYF. The CDR3 DNA reads TGTGCCAGCAAGACCACAGGCTACGAGCAGTACTTC.

This chain connects TRBV30 to TRBJ2-5; 9 nucleotides line up with TRBD1. Germline CDR1 reads GTSNPN; CDR2 reads SVGIG (reference sequence). Losses at the gene ends were 4 bases for V and 5 bases for J; bases not matched to a gene: 5. This CDR3 is 13 amino acids long. Written as DNA, the CDR3 is TGTGCCTGGACCCGACAGGGGGTGGAGACCCAGTACTTC. This codes for CAWTRQGVETQYF.

Of note for this clone: A read error may account for a junction end that differs from germline. Other DNA sequences in the sample encode the same CDR3. J is TRBJ2-1 and V is TRBV27; D call uncertain. The CDR3 totals 13 residues. CDR1 is MNHEY and CDR2 is SMNVEV in the germline V gene (reference sequence). The CDR3 here is CASSFPGYNEQFF. CDR3 in DNA: TGTGCCAGTAGTTTTCCCGGGTACAATGAGCAGTTCTTC.

This chain joins TRBV27 and TRBJ2-1; D possibly corresponds to TRBD2 (5 bases). CDR1 MNHEY and CDR2 SMNVEV come from the germline V gene (reference sequence). This CDR3 has 16 amino acids. Deletions cut 5 bases from V and 1 base from J, with 15 bases between. This CDR3 is CASSKTSEDSYNEQFF. In DNA form, the CDR3 reads TGTGCCAGCAGTAAAACTAGTGAGGATTCCTACAATGAGCAGTTCTTC.

The chain has TRBV27 and TRBJ2-3; TRBD1 matches at 8 bases. This CDR3 is built from 15 residues. Trimming took 5 bases from V and 4 from J; bases not matched to a gene: 8. Germline-derived CDR1 and CDR2 are MNHEY and SMNVEV (reference sequence). CDR3 in DNA: TGTGCCAGCAGTCTGGACAGGGCCCGTGCAGATACGCAGTATTTT. It is translated as CASSLDRARADTQYF.